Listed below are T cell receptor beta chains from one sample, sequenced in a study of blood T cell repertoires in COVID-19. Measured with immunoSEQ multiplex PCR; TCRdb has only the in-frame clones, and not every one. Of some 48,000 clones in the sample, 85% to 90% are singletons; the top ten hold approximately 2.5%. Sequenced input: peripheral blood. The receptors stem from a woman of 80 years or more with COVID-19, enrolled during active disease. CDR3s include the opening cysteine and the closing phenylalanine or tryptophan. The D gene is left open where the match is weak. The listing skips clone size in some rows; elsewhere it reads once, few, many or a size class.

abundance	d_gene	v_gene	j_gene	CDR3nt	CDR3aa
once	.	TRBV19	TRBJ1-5	TGTGCCAGTAGTAGCCAGGAACTCAATCAGCCCCAGCATTTT	CASSSQELNQPQHF
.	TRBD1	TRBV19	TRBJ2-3	TGTGCCAGGCGAGGACAGGGTAGCACAGATACGCAGTATTTT	CARRGQGSTDTQYF
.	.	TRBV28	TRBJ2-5	TGTGCCAGCAGATCTCTCGGGGCCCAGTACTTC	CASRSLGAQYF
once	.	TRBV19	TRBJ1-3	TGTGCCAGTAGGACAGGATCTACTGGAAACACCATATATTTT	CASRTGSTGNTIYF
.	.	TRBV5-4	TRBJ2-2	TGTGCCAGCAGCTTGGTGCCGGGAGTGTCATACACCGGGGAGCTGTTTTTT	CASSLVPGVSYTGELFF
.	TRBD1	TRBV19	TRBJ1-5	TGTGCCAGTAGTAAGGGGGCTGGTTCCAGCCAGCCCCAGCATTTT	CASSKGAGSSQPQHF
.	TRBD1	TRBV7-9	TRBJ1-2	TGTGCCAGCAGTTCCCGGGACAGGGCCTATGGCTACACCTTC	CASSSRDRAYGYTF
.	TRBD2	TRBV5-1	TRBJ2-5	TGCGCCAGCAGCTTTCCGGGACTAGCGGGGGGGCAAGAGACCCAGTACTTC	CASSFPGLAGGQETQYF
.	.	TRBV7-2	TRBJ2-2	TGTGCCAGCAGCTCCCCCCGTCGGGAGCTGTTTTTT	CASSSPRRELFF
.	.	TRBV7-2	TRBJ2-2	TGTGCCAGCAGCCGGAGCGGACCCCCCGGCACCGGGGAGCTGTTTTTT	CASSRSGPPGTGELFF
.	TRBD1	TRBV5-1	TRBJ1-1	TGCGCCAGCAGGGGGACAGGGGTCTCGAACACTGAAGCTTTCTTT	CASRGTGVSNTEAFF
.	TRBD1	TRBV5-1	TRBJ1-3	TGCGCCAGCAGGTTAGGGGGCAGTTTCCAATCTGGAAACACCATATATTTT	CASRLGGSFQSGNTIYF
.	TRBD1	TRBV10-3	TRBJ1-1	TGTGCCATCAGTGAGTTGACAGGGGGCGCGAACACTGAAGCTTTCTTT	CAISELTGGANTEAFF
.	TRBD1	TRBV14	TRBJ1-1	TGTGCCAGCAGCCGCTACAGGGGGCGGGGGTACACTGAAGCTTTCTTT	CASSRYRGRGYTEAFF
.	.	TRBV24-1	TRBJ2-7	TGTGCCCCCCACAGTAGGCCCTACGAGCAGTACTTC	CAPHSRPYEQYF
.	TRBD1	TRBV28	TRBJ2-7	TGTGCCAGCAGTAGCCCGGGACAGATCTCCTACGAGCAGTACTTC	CASSSPGQISYEQYF
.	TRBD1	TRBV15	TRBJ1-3	TGTGCCATCCGGGACAGCCTTACCTCCTCTGGAAACACCATATATTTT	CAIRDSLTSSGNTIYF
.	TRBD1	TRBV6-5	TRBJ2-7	TGTGCCAGCAGGAAAGGGGACAGGGGTGCAGAAGAGCAGTACTTC	CASRKGDRGAEEQYF
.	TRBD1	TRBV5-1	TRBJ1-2	TGCGCCAGCAGCTTGTCAGGGGGCGCCGGCTATGGCTACACCTTC	CASSLSGGAGYGYTF
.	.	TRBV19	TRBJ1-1	TGTGCCAGTAGTATTAGGAGGAACACTGAAGCTTTCTTT	CASSIRRNTEAFF
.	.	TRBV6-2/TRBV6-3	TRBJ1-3	TGTGCCAGCAGTGCTGACTCTCGCTCTGGAAACACCATATATTTT	CASSADSRSGNTIYF
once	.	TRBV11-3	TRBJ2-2	TGTGCCAGCAGCTCTCAGGGGCTAATGAACACCGGGGAGCTGTTTTTT	CASSSQGLMNTGELFF
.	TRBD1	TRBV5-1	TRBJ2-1	TGCGCCAGCAGCTTGCCCCGGACAGGGTCCTACAATGAGCAGTTCTTC	CASSLPRTGSYNEQFF
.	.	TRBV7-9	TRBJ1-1	TGTGCCAGCAGCCCGCTTGGGGGGGGTACTGAAGCTTTCTTT	CASSPLGGGTEAFF
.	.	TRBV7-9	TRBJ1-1	TGTGCCAGCCCCCCCCCGGTAGCGCTAATGAACACTGAAGCTTTCTTT	CASPPPVALMNTEAFF
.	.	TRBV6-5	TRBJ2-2	TGTGCCAGCAGTTACTCGCTGCAGGGTGGGCGCGGGGAGCTGTTTTTT	CASSYSLQGGRGELFF
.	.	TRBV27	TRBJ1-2	TGTGCCAGCAGTTTTATCCAGGGCTATGGCTACACCTTC	CASSFIQGYGYTF
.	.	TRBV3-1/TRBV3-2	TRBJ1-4	TGTGCCAGCAGCCAAGTTCTCTCGGCGGGGGATGAAAAACTGTTTTTT	CASSQVLSAGDEKLFF
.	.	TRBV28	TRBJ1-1	TGTGCCAGCGGTGGGGGCCTCACTGAAGCTTTCTTT	CASGGGLTEAFF
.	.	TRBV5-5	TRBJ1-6	TGTGCCAGCAGCACAAGGACCAAAGGGGATTCACCCCTCCACTTT	CASSTRTKGDSPLHF
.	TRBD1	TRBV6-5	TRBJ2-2	TGTGCCAGCAGTTACTCCGGGACAGGATGGGTCGGGGAGCTGTTTTTT	CASSYSGTGWVGELFF
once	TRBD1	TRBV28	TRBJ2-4	TGTGCCAGCAGTCGAACCCACAGGGGGCGAGCCAAAAACATTCAGTACTTC	CASSRTHRGRAKNIQYF